This T cell receptor (beta chain) was retrieved from a study of type 1 and type 2 diabetes patients. For the study at large: Participants included type 1 and type 2 diabetes patients plus nondiabetic controls. Sequencing for the whole study yielded roughly 19 million paired-end reads.

The PCR template was genomic DNA. A primer set of 30 forward and 13 reverse primers amplified the CDR3. TCRdb called the multiplex PCR reads again in MiXCR, with one record for every CDR3 protein. The sample lists fewer than 350,000 distinct CDR3 sequences, 45% to 60% occurring once. The CDR3 has 15 amino acids. Germline CDR1 and CDR2: LNHDA and SQIVND (reference sequence). J is TRBJ2-5 and V is TRBV19; D is unclear. The last part of the DNA fits TRBJ2-1 better; the J call may be wrong. This receptor was identified in a man between 18 and 29 years old with type 2 diabetes. The sample comprised peripheral blood mononuclear cells (PBMCs). The CDR3 region is CASSIDGPGFDEQFF. For the CDR3, the DNA is TGTGCCAGTAGTATAGATGGGCCCGGGTTCGATGAGCAGTTCTTC.